The T cell receptor beta chain described here comes from a study of shared clonotypes between healthy human individuals. General study results and limits: Sequencing depth was expected to affect clonotype sharing among donors. Across a handful of donors, naive CD4 shared roughly 5.1%, naive CD8 3% to 3.5%, memory CD4 2% to 2.5%, memory CD8 under 0.5%.

Each cell subset's genomic DNA was divided evenly among several immunoSEQ plates. Clones were read by immunoSEQ multiplex PCR, and TCRdb kept only the in-frame ones, dropping some. The sample holds about 340,000 clones, less than 75% seen once. The length of the CDR3 is 14 residues. Trimming cost V 4 bases and J 8 bases, with 18 bases left between them. From germline, CDR1 is SQVTM and CDR2 ANQGSEA. Details on this clone: No antigen is known for it.

Sample: memory CD4+ T cells sorted from blood. Subset described: CD45RA-negative fraction. The chain recombines TRBV29-1 with TRBJ2-1, with D possibly being TRBD1 or TRBD2 (5 bases each). The TCR originated in a man younger than 40 in good health. The CDR3 DNA follows: TGCAGCGTTGGAGTGGGACGCCCTTCCGATGAGCAGTTCTTC. Protein sequence: CSVGVGRPSDEQFF.